This record concerns one T cell receptor (beta chain) sequence. What it binds is unknown. Sequence at one end of the junction differs from germline and may be a read error. This entry is derived from a study of T cell clones after liver transplantation. Study information: Samples came from ITN030ST, which attempted immunosuppression withdrawal within 2 years of liver transplantation. Standard immunosuppression, with no induction, continued until 12-24 months after transplant. Study-wide results and caveats: A larger donor-reactive than third-party decline suggested partial antigen-specific deletion.

Measured with immunoSEQ multiplex PCR; TCRdb has only the in-frame clones, and not every one. Altogether about 80,000 clones are present, 70% to 85% being singletons, with the ten largest covering around 0.45%. CDR3 length: 11 residues. CDR1 is SNHLY and CDR2 is FYNNEI in the germline V gene. The rearrangement uses TRBV2 and TRBJ2-1; maybe TRBD2 (5 bases). The receptor comes from a human patient who received a liver transplant. Some T cells could come from the graft donor. The sample was CD4+ T cells from blood, taken approximately 3.5 years after liver transplant. The CDR3 bases are TGTGCCAGCACCGCGGGTAATGGGCAGTTCTTC. Residues: CASTAGNGQFF.